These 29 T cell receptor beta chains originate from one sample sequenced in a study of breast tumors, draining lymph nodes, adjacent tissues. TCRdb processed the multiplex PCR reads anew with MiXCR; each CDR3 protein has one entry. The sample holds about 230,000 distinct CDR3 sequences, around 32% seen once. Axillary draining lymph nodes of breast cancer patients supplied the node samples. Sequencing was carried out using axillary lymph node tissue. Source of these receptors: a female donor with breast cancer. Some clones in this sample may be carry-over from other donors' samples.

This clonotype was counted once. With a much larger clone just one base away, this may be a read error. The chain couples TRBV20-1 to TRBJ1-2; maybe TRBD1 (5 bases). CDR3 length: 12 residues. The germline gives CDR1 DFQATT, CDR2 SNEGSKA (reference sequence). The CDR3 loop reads CSARDINYGSTF. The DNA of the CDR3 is TGCAGTGCTAGGGACATTAACTATGGCTCCACCTTC.

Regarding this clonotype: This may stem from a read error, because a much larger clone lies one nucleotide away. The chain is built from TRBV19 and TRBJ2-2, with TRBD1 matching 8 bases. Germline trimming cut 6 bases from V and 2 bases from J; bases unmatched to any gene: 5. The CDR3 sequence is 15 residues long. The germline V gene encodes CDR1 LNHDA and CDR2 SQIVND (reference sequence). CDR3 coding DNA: TGTGCCAGTAGCGGCAGGGGGCGAAACACCGGGGAGCTGTTTTTT. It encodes CASSGRGRNTGELFF.

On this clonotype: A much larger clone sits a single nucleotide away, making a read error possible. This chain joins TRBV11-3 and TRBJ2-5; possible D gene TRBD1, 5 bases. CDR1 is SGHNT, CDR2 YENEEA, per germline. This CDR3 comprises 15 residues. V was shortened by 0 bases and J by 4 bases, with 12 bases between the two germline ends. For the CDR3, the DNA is TGTGCCAGCAGCTTAGATCCCAGGGCCTCAGAGACCCAGTACTTC. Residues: CASSLDPRASETQYF.

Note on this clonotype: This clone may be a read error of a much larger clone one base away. In DNA form, the CDR3 reads TGTGCCAGCAGCCGAGGGGCTAGCGGGAGTCATGAGCAGTTCTTC. Amino acids: CASSRGASGSHEQFF. The chain couples TRBV5-1 to TRBJ2-1; 10 bases line up with TRBD2. Germline CDR1 and CDR2: SGHRS and YFSETQ. The CDR3 is 15 amino acids.

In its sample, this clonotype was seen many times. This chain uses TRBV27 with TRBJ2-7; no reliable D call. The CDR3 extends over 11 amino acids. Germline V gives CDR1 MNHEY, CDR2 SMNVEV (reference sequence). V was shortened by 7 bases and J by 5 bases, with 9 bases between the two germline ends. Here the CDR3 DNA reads TGTGCCAGCAATAACGCGAACGAGCAGTACTTC. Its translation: CASNNANEQYF.

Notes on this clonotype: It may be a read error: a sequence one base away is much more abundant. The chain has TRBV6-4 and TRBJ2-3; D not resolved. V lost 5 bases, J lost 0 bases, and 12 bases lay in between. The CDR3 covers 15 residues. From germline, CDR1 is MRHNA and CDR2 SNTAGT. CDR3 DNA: TGTGCCAGCAGTCACTTCCCCTATAGCACAGATACGCAGTATTTT. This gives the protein CASSHFPYSTDTQYF.

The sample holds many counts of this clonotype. The CDR3 here is CASSYHNSYNEQFF. The CDR3, as DNA: TGTGCCAGCAGTTACCACAACTCCTACAATGAGCAGTTCTTC. The rearrangement uses TRBV6-5 and TRBJ2-1; D unclear. Germline V lookup: CDR1 MNHEY, CDR2 SVGAGI. The CDR3 extends over 14 amino acids. Trimming removed 2 bases at V and 0 bases at J, with 5 bases between.

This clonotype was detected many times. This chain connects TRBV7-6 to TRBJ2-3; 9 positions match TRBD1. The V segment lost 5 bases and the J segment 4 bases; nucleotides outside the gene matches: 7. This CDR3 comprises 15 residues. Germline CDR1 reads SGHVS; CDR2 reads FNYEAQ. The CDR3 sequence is CASSLGTGLSDTQYF. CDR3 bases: TGTGCCAGCAGCCTCGGGACAGGGTTGTCAGATACGCAGTATTTT.

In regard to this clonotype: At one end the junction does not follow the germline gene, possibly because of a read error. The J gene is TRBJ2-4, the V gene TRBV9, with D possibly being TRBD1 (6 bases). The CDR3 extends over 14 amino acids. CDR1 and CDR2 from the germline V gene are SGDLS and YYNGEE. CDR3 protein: CASGGQTTENIQSF. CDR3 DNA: TGTGCCAGCGGAGGACAGACTACAGAAAACATTCAGTCCTTC.

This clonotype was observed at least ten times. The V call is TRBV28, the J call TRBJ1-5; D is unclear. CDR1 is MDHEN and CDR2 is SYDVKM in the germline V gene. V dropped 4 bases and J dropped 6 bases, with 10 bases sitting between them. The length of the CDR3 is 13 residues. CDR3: CASSSSPGQPQHF. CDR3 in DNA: TGTGCCAGCAGTTCTTCCCCGGGTCAGCCCCAGCATTTT.

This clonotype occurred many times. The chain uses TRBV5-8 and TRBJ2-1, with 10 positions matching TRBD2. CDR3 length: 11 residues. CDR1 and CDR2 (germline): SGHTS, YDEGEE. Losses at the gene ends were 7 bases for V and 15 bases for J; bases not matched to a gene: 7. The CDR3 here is CASGLAGDLFF. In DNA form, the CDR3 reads TGTGCCAGCGGTCTAGCGGGAGACCTGTTCTTC.

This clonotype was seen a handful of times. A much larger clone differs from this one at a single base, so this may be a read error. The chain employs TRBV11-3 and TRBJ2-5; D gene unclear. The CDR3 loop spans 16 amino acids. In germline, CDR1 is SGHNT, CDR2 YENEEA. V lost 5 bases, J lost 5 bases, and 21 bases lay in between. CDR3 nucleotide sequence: TGTGCCAGCAGCCCCCCCCGAGGAGCAGTAGTGGAGACCCAGTACTTC. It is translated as CASSPPRGAVVETQYF. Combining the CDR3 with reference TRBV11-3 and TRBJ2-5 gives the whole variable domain EAGVVQSPRYKIIEKKQPVAFWCNPISGHNTLYWYLQNLGQGPELLIRYENEEAVDDSQLPKDRFSAERLKGVDSTLKIQPAELGDSAVYLCASSPPRGAVVETQYFGPGTRLLVL.

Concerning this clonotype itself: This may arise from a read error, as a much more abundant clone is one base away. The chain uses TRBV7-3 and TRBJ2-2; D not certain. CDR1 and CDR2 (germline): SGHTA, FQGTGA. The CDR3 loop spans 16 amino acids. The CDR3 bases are TGTGCCAGCGGCTTAACCCCCTCCTGGTCTGCCGGGGAGCTGTTTTTT. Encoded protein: CASGLTPSWSAGELFF.

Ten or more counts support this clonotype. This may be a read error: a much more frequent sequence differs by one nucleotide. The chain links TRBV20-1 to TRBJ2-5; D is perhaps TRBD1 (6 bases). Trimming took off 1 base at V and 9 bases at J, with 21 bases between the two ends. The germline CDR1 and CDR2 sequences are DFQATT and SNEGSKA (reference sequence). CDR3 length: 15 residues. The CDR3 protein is CSARASDPGPGAQYF. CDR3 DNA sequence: TGCAGTGCTAGAGCATCGGACCCCGGTCCAGGGGCCCAGTACTTC.

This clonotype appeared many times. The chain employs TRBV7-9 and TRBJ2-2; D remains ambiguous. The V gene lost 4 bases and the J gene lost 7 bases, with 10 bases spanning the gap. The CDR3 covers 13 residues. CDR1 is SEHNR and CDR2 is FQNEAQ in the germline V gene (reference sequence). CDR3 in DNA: TGTGCCAGCAGCTCCCAGTTGGTCGGGGAGCTGTTTTTT. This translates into CASSSQLVGELFF.

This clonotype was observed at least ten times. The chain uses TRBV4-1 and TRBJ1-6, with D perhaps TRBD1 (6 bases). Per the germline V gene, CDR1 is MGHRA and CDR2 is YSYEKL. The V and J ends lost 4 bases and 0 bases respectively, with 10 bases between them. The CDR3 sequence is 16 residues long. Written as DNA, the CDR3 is TGCGCCAGCAGCCCCGACAGGAGCTCCTATAATTCACCCCTCCACTTT. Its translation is CASSPDRSSYNSPLHF.

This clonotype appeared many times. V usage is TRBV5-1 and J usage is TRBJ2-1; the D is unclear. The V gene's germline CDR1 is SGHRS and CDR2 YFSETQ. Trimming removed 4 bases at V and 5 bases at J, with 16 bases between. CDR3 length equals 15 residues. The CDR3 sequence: CASSPAKRTHNEQFF. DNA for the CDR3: TGCGCCAGCAGCCCAGCTAAAAGAACCCACAATGAGCAGTTCTTC.

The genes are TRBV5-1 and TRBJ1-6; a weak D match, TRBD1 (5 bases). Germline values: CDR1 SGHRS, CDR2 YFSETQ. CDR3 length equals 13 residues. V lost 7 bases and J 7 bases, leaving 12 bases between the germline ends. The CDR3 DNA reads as TGCGCCAGCGGAGACGGGGGAAATTCACCCCTCCACTTT. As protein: CASGDGGNSPLHF. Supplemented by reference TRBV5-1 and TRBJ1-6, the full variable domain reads KAGVTQTPRYLIKTRGQQVTLSCSPISGHRSVSWYQQTPGQGLQFLFEYFSETQRNKGNFPGRFSGRQFSNSRSEMNVSTLELGDSALYLCASGDGGNSPLHFGNGTRLTVT.

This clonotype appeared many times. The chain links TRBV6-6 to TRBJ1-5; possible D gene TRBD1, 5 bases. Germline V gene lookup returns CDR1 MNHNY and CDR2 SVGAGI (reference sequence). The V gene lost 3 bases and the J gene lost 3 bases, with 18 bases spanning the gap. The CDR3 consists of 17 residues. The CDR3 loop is CASSYGAKGRLNQPQHF. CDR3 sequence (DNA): TGTGCCAGCAGTTATGGGGCGAAGGGACGGCTCAATCAGCCCCAGCATTTT.

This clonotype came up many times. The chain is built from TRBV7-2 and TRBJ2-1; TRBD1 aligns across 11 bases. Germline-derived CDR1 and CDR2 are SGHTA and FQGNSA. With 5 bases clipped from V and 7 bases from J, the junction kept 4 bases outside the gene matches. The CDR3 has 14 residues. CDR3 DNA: TGTGCCAGCAGCCACGGACAGGGGGCGAATGAGCAGTTCTTC. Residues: CASSHGQGANEQFF.

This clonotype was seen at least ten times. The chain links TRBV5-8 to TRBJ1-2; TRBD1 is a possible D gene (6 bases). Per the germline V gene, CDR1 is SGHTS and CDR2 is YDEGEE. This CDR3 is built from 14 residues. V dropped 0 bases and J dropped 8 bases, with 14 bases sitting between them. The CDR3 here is CASSLVTQQGGYTF. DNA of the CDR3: TGTGCCAGCAGCTTGGTTACACAACAGGGCGGCTACACCTTC.

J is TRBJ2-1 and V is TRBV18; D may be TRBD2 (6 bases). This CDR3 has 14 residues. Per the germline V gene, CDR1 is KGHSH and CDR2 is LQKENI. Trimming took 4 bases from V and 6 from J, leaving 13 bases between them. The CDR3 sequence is CASSRERVRNEQFF. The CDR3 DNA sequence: TGTGCCAGCTCACGGGAGCGGGTTCGCAATGAGCAGTTCTTC.

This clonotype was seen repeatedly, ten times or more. CDR3 in DNA: TGTGCCAGCAGTGACCCTACGGGCAGCGGGAGGTCCAATGAGCAGTTCTTC. Translated, it gives CASSDPTGSGRSNEQFF. The V and J genes are TRBV25-1 and TRBJ2-1; 9 bases align to TRBD2. The CDR3 totals 17 residues. Germline trimming cut 3 bases from V and 6 bases from J; bases unmatched to any gene: 12. CDR1 and CDR2 (germline): MGHDK, SYGVNS.

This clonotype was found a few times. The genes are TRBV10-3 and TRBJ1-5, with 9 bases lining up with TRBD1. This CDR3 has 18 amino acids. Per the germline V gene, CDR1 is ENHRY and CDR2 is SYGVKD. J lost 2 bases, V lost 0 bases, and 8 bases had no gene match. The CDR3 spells CAISESATGGVGNQPQHF. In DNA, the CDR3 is TGTGCCATCAGTGAGTCGGCTACAGGGGGCGTTGGCAATCAGCCCCAGCATTTT.

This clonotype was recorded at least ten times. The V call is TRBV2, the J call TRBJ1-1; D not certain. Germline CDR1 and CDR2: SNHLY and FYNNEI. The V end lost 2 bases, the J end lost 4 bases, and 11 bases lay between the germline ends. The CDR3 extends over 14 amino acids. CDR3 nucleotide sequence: TGTGCCAGCAGTGAAAGCCCTTGGATCACTGAAGCTTTCTTT. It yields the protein CASSESPWITEAFF.

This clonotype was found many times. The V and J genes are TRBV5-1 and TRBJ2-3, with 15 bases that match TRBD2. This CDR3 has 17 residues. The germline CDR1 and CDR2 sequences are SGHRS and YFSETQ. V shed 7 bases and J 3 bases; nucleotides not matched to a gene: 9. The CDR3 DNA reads TGCGCCAGCTCGGGACTAGCGGGAGGAGGGTTAACAGATACGCAGTATTTT. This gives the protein CASSGLAGGGLTDTQYF. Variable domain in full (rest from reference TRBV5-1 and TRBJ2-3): KAGVTQTPRYLIKTRGQQVTLSCSPISGHRSVSWYQQTPGQGLQFLFEYFSETQRNKGNFPGRFSGRQFSNSRSEMNVSTLELGDSALYLCASSGLAGGGLTDTQYFGPGTRLTVL.

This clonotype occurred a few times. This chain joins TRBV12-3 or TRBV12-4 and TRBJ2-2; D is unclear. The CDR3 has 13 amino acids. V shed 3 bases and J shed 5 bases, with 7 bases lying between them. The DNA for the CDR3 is TGTGCCAGCAGTTTCATAGGGACCGGGGAGCTGTTTTTT. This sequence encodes CASSFIGTGELFF.

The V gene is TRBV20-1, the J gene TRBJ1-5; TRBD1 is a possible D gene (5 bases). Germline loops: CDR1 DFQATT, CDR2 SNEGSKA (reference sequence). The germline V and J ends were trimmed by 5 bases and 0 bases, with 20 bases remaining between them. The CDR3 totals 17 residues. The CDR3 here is CSARTSGGGRSNQPQHF. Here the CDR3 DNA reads TGCAGTGCTCGGACTAGCGGTGGGGGTCGTAGCAATCAGCCCCAGCATTTT.

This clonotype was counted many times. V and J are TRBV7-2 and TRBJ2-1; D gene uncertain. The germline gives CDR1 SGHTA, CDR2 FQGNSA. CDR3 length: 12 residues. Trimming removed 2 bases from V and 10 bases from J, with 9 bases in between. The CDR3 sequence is CASSLTAQEQFF. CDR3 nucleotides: TGTGCCAGCAGCTTAACCGCCCAGGAGCAGTTCTTC.